The present T cell receptor beta chain was sequenced within a study of blood T cell repertoires in COVID-19. Study-wide context: The samples span acute and convalescent COVID-19 from the United States, Italy and Spain. Nucleic acid was either cDNA or gDNA, and it came from T cells, B-cell-depleted T cells, or PBMCs.

In the original workflow: Counts of nucleated cells, estimated from reference gene primer amplification, were obtained. Generated by immunoSEQ multiplex PCR, the TCRdb table keeps only in-frame clones and is missing some. Clone size and V and J calls were adopted from that table, with D and trimming inferred from the DNA. There are 70,000 to 95,000 clones in the sample; approximately 90% occur only once, and roughly 3.9% lies in the top ten. The CDR3 has 14 residues. Germline assignment: CDR1 MNHEY and CDR2 SMNVEV (reference sequence). V was clipped by 0 bases and J by 6 bases, with 11 bases between them.

The rearrangement uses TRBV27 and TRBJ1-1; D unresolved. The source of this sequence is a woman aged 45 to 65 in a cohort sampled during active COVID-19. Source material: peripheral blood. CDR3 amino acids: CASSLSSGSPEAFF. DNA of the CDR3: TGTGCCAGCAGTTTATCATCCGGGTCTCCTGAAGCTTTCTTT.